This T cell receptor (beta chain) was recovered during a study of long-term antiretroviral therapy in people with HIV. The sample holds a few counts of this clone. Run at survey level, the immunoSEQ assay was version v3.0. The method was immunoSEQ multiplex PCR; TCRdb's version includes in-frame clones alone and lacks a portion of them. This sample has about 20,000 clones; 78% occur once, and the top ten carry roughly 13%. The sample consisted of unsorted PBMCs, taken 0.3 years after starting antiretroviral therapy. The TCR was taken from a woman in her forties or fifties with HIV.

This chain's CDR3 is CASSQHTIGSYEQYF. The CDR3, as DNA: TGCGCCAGCAGTCAACATACTATCGGCTCCTACGAGCAGTACTTC. The V and J genes are TRBV4-1 and TRBJ2-7; D is ambiguous. The germline V gene encodes CDR1 MGHRA and CDR2 YSYEKL. The CDR3 has 15 residues. With 6 bases removed from V and 0 bases from J, the gap between germline ends came to 15 bases.